This T cell receptor (beta chain) was captured by sequencing in a study of T cell changes during pregnancy in multiple sclerosis (dated by TCRdb to between 2019 and 2020). Regarding the complete study: The study looked at changes in the T cell repertoire across pregnancy in women with multiple sclerosis.

Taken from the germline V gene (reference sequence), the CDR1 and CDR2 loops are LNHDA and SQIVND. The V and J ends are trimmed by 3 bases and 0 bases, leaving 11 bases between them. The CDR3 goes from the cysteine to the phenylalanine over 15 residues. Only the CDR3 DNA is retained, 45 bases long and in frame from the first base. Libraries were made using the immunoSEQ multiplex PCR assay. TCRdb's version of the immuneACCESS table is confined to in-frame rearrangements and falls short of the full clone set. An unresolved V gene accounts for under half of the shortfall where checked; the remainder is of unknown origin. For this sample there are 70,000 to 100,000 clones; about 94% appear just once. The leading ten clones occupy approximately 2.2% of the sample. Notes on this clone: This receptor's antigen is unknown. Per-base quality was not reported, and no clone a single base away is much larger than it.

The sequence links TRBV19 to TRBJ1-1, and perhaps TRBD1 as D gene, on 5 matching bases. The sequence came from a female donor with multiple sclerosis, enrolled in a pregnancy study. The sample was peripheral blood, taken in the third trimester of pregnancy. The encoded CDR3 is CASSMEGTLNTEAFF. The sequenced DNA is TGTGCCAGTAGTATGGAGGGGACCTTGAACACTGAAGCTTTCTTT.